This T cell receptor (beta chain) was sequenced for a study of graft-versus-host responses after intestinal transplantation. Study-wide points: GvH clones were identified in recipient marrow, with some first appearing in ileum or blood.

In the case of this clone: What it binds is unknown.

Profiled with immunoSEQ multiplex PCR; TCRdb holds only in-frame clones, not every one. Among 84,000 or so clones listed, 90% to 95% were seen once. V shed 8 bases, J shed 8 bases, and the junction held 6 bases outside the gene matches. Germline V lookup: CDR1 MDHEN, CDR2 SYDVKM. The CDR3 loop spans 13 amino acids. The J gene is TRBJ2-1, the V gene TRBV28; the match to TRBD1 covers 10 bases. The origin of this receptor is a human donor who was the organ donor for an intestinal transplant. Sequenced material: unstimulated CD8+ T cells sorted from spleen or lymph node cells, taken before transplant. The CDR3 coding sequence is TGTGCCAGCCGGGACAGGGGTACGGATGAGCAGTTCTTC. Residues: CASRDRGTDEQFF.